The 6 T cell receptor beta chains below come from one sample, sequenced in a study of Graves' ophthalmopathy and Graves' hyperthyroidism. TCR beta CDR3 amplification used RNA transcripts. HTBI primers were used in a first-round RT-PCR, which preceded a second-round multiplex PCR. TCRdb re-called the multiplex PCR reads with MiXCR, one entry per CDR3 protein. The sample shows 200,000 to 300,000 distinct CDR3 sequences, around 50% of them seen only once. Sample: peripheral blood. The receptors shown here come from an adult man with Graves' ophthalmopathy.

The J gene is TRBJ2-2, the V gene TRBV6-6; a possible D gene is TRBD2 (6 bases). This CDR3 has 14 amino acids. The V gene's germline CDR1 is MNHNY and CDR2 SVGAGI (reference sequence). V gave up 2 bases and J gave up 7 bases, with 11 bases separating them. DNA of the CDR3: TGTGCCAGCAGTTACATCCAGGGAGGCGGGGAGCTGTTTTTT. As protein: CASSYIQGGGELFF.

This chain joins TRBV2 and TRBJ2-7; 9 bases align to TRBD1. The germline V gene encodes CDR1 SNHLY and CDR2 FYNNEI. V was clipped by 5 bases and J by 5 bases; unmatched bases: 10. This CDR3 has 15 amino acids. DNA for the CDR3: TGTGCCAGCAGTTACTCGGGACAGGGCCTGGACGAGCAGTACTTC. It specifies CASSYSGQGLDEQYF.

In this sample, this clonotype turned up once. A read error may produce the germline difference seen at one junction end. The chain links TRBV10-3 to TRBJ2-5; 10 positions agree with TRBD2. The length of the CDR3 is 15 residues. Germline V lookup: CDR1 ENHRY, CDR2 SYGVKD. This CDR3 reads CASSLTSGEGKTQYF. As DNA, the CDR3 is TGTGCCAGCAGTCTAACTAGCGGGGAGGGGAAGACCCAGTACTTC.

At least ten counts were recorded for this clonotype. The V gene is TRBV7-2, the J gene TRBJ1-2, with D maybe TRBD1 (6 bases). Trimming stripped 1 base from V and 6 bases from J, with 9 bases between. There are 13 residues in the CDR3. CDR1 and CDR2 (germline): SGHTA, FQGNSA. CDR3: CASSLDRANGYTF. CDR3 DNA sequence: TGTGCCAGCAGCTTAGACAGGGCAAATGGCTACACCTTC.

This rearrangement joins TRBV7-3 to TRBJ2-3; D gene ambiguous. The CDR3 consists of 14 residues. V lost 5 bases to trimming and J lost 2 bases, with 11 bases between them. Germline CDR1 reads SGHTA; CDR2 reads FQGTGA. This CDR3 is CASSPSAHTDTQYF. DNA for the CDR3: TGTGCCAGCAGCCCCTCAGCTCACACAGATACGCAGTATTTT.

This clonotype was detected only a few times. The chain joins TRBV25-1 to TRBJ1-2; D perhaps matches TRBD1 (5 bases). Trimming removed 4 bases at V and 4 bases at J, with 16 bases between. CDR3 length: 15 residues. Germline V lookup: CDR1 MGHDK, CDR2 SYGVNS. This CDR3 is CASSVHGANGYGYTF. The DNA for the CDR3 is TGTGCCAGCAGTGTTCACGGGGCGAACGGCTATGGCTACACCTTC.